A selection of T cell receptor beta chains follows, all from one sample in a study of breast tumors, draining lymph nodes, adjacent tissues. TCRdb re-called the multiplex PCR reads through MiXCR, storing one row per CDR3 protein. The sample lists more than 200,000 distinct CDR3 sequences, approximately 29% occurring once. Material: axillary lymph node tissue. Receptors originate from a female donor with breast cancer. Some clones in this sample may be carry-over from other donors' samples. Each CDR3 is given with its conserved first and last residue. D genes are given only for firm matches. Expanded clones get a size class; other rows say once, few or many, or leave the size out.

d_gene | abundance | len | j_gene | v_gene | CDR3aa | CDR3nt
- | many | 14 | TRBJ2-3 | TRBV7-8 | CASSSQGFGDTQYF | TGTGCCAGCAGCTCCCAGGGGTTCGGGGATACGCAGTATTTT
TRBD2 | - | 15 | TRBJ2-5 | TRBV5-1 | CASSASIGGEETQYF | TGCGCCAGCAGCGCGAGTATCGGGGGGGAGGAGACCCAGTACTTC
TRBD2 | many | 15 | TRBJ2-2 | TRBV15 | CATSSGRVYTGELFF | TGTGCCACCAGTAGCGGGCGGGTGTACACCGGGGAGCTGTTTTTT
TRBD2 | - | 17 | TRBJ2-5 | TRBV10-3 | CASGDGLAAERQETQYF | TGTGCCAGCGGAGACGGACTAGCGGCAGAAAGGCAAGAGACCCAGTACTTC
TRBD1 | many | 16 | TRBJ2-1 | TRBV13 | CASSFAGTGGYNEQFF | TGTGCCAGCAGCTTCGCCGGGACAGGGGGGTACAATGAGCAGTTCTTC
TRBD2 | few | 15 | TRBJ2-5 | TRBV30 | CAWTKRGAVGETQYF | TGTGCCTGGACGAAGCGGGGGGCGGTTGGAGAGACCCAGTACTTC
- | many | 14 | TRBJ2-7 | TRBV5-8 | CASSLETSSYEQYF | TGTGCCAGCAGCTTGGAGACAAGCTCCTACGAGCAGTACTTC
TRBD1 | many | 15 | TRBJ2-3 | TRBV12-3/TRBV12-4 | CASSGNRGPTDTQYF | TGTGCCAGCAGTGGAAACAGGGGGCCCACAGATACGCAGTATTTT
TRBD2 | many | 15 | TRBJ2-1 | TRBV9 | CASSSQTSGNDEQFF | TGTGCCAGCAGCTCTCAAACTAGCGGGAACGATGAGCAGTTCTTC
- | few | 11 | TRBJ1-1 | TRBV6-5 | CASSKGTEAFF | TGTGCCAGCAGCAAAGGTACTGAAGCTTTCTTT
TRBD1 | - | 15 | TRBJ1-6 | TRBV5-1 | CASSLNNRGGSPLHF | TGCGCCAGCAGCCTGAACAACAGGGGCGGCTCACCCCTCCACTTT
TRBD2 | - | 14 | TRBJ2-6 | TRBV5-1 | CASSLVFQRDLLTF | TGCGCCAGCAGCTTGGTGTTCCAGCGGGACCTCCTGACTTTC
TRBD1 | - | 14 | TRBJ1-5 | TRBV28 | CASRAGQAHQPQHF | TGTGCCAGCAGGGCGGGACAGGCCCATCAGCCCCAGCATTTT
- | many | 15 | TRBJ2-1 | TRBV7-9 | CASSTTVAINNEQFF | TGTGCCAGCAGCACTACCGTGGCCATTAACAATGAGCAGTTCTTC
- | many | 16 | TRBJ1-5 | TRBV14 | CASSGGTHPILQPQHF | TGTGCCAGCAGTGGCGGGACCCACCCGATTCTTCAGCCCCAGCATTTT
TRBD2 | many | 14 | TRBJ2-5 | TRBV6-1 | CASSTERERETQYF | TGTGCCAGCTCGACGGAGCGGGAGCGGGAGACCCAGTACTTC
TRBD1 | many | 13 | TRBJ1-2 | TRBV19 | CASSPTGNYGYTF | TGTGCCAGTAGCCCGACAGGGAACTATGGCTACACCTTC
- | - | 16 | TRBJ2-7 | TRBV4-3 | CASSQDRGGGVYEQYF | TGCGCCAGCAGCCAAGATAGAGGGGGAGGCGTCTACGAGCAGTACTTC
TRBD1 | few | 14 | TRBJ1-1 | TRBV19 | CASSTGTGYTEAFF | TGTGCCAGTAGCACTGGGACAGGCTACACTGAAGCTTTCTTT
TRBD2 | many | 14 | TRBJ2-1 | TRBV19 | CASKWTSGRNEQFF | TGTGCCAGTAAATGGACTAGCGGACGTAATGAGCAGTTCTTC
TRBD1 | many | 15 | TRBJ2-7 | TRBV19 | CASSIVGTGKNEQYF | TGTGCCAGTAGTATTGTGGGGACAGGGAAAAATGAGCAGTACTTC
- | - | 13 | TRBJ2-6 | TRBV6-4 | CASPWAGANVLTF | TGTGCCAGCCCGTGGGCGGGGGCCAACGTCCTGACTTTC
- | - | 13 | TRBJ2-4 | TRBV10-3 | CAISELAENVQYF | TGTGCCATCAGTGAGCTAGCCGAAAACGTTCAGTACTTC
TRBD1 | many | 18 | TRBJ1-3 | TRBV7-2 | CASSLRQGLLVSGNTIYF | TGTGCCAGCAGCTTAAGACAGGGACTGCTCGTCTCTGGAAACACCATATATTTT
- | few | 14 | TRBJ2-3 | TRBV28 | CASSRDRLSDTQYF | TGTGCCAGCAGCCGAGACAGGTTATCGGATACGCAGTATTTT
- | many | 12 | TRBJ2-7 | TRBV28 | CASSLEGTRQYF | TGTGCCAGCAGTTTAGAAGGGACCCGGCAGTACTTC
TRBD2 | many | 16 | TRBJ2-5 | TRBV6-2/TRBV6-3 | CASSYSPSGNLETQYF | TGTGCCAGCAGTTACTCGCCTAGCGGGAACTTGGAGACCCAGTACTTC
- | - | 14 | TRBJ1-1 | TRBV11-2 | CASSLEASFTEAFF | TGTGCCAGCAGCTTAGAGGCCAGCTTCACTGAAGCTTTCTTT
TRBD1 | many | 17 | TRBJ2-6 | TRBV9 | CASSNRDSGSGANVLTF | TGTGCCAGCAGCAACCGGGACAGCGGCTCTGGGGCCAACGTCCTGACTTTC
- | many | 14 | TRBJ1-2 | TRBV5-1 | CASSPTGTFYGYTF | TGCGCCAGCAGCCCTACCGGGACATTCTATGGCTACACCTTC
TRBD2 | once | 15 | TRBJ2-7 | TRBV6-6 | CASSHAGTSEHEQYF | TGTGCCAGCAGTCACGCCGGGACTAGCGAGCACGAGCAGTACTTC
- | - | 16 | TRBJ1-4 | TRBV5-8 | CASSFRGGGAHEKLFF | TGTGCCAGCAGCTTCCGGGGGGGAGGCGCCCATGAAAAACTGTTTTTT
TRBD1 | - | 18 | TRBJ2-7 | TRBV5-1 | CASSLVQRSTGGAYEQYF | TGCGCCAGCAGCTTGGTACAGCGGAGCACAGGGGGAGCCTACGAGCAGTACTTC
TRBD2 | many | 15 | TRBJ2-1 | TRBV12-3/TRBV12-4 | CASTVSGRANNEQFF | TGTGCCAGCACCGTTAGCGGGAGGGCCAATAATGAGCAGTTCTTC
- | many | 13 | TRBJ1-2 | TRBV6-6 | CASSRGSNYGYTF | TGTGCCAGCAGCCGCGGGTCGAACTATGGCTACACCTTC
TRBD2 | many | 15 | TRBJ2-3 | TRBV12-5 | CASGLGTSSTDTQYF | TGTGCTAGTGGCCTCGGGACTAGTAGCACAGATACGCAGTATTTT
- | - | 12 | TRBJ2-2 | TRBV24-1 | CAPRTQTGELFF | TGTGCTCCCCGGACACAGACCGGGGAGCTGTTTTTT
- | - | 18 | TRBJ2-1 | TRBV15 | CAASSFGPVGRTQREQFF | TGTGCCGCCAGCAGCTTCGGCCCGGTGGGGCGGACCCAACGTGAGCAGTTCTTC
- | many | 14 | TRBJ1-2 | TRBV6-5 | CASSLRETNYGYTF | TGTGCCAGCAGTCTCCGGGAGACTAACTATGGCTACACCTTC
TRBD2 | - | 16 | TRBJ2-3 | TRBV7-2 | CASSTRLAEAKDTQYF | TGTGCCAGCAGCACCCGACTAGCGGAAGCAAAAGATACGCAGTATTTT
- | many | 15 | TRBJ1-6 | TRBV6-5 | CASSYSFQGDSPLHF | TGTGCCAGCAGTTACTCGTTTCAAGGGGATTCACCCCTCCACTTT
- | many | 12 | TRBJ2-7 | TRBV6-1 | CASKDGPYEQYF | TGTGCCAGTAAGGACGGCCCCTACGAGCAGTACTTC
- | - | 14 | TRBJ2-6 | TRBV25-1 | CASSESGRGRAEAF | TGTGCCAGCAGTGAATCGGGCAGGGGGAGGGCTGAAGCTTTC
- | many | 13 | TRBJ2-4 | TRBV29-1 | CSVEEGAWNIQYF | TGCAGCGTTGAAGAGGGGGCTTGGAACATTCAGTACTTC
- | many | 14 | TRBJ1-3 | TRBV28 | CASSTQGFGNTIYF | TGTGCCAGCAGTACCCAGGGTTTTGGAAACACCATATATTTT